A single sample is the source of the 12 T cell receptor beta chains below, sequenced in a study of shared clonotypes between healthy human individuals. Only in-frame clones appear in the TCRdb table, and some are missing; sequencing was by immunoSEQ multiplex PCR. The table lists roughly 500,000 clones, about 85% of them singletons. Specimen: PBMCs. These receptors originate from a woman aged 40 to 50 in good health. Some clones in this sample may be carry-over from other donors' samples.

The V call is TRBV30, the J call TRBJ2-7, with TRBD2 matching over 8 bases. Germline V gene lookup returns CDR1 GTSNPN and CDR2 SVGIG (reference sequence). The CDR3 runs 12 residues. V lost 6 bases, J lost 4 bases, and 5 bases stayed unmatched. CDR3 coding DNA: TGTGCCTGCGGGGGCGGGAGGTACGAGCAGTACTTC. Its protein is CACGGGRYEQYF.

The V and J genes are TRBV15 and TRBJ2-7; no clear D gene. Trimming took off 0 bases at V and 0 bases at J, with 9 bases between the two ends. CDR1 and CDR2 (germline): LNHNV, YYDKDF (reference sequence). The CDR3 extends over 15 amino acids. The DNA for the CDR3 is TGTGCCACCAGCAGAGAGGGGATTGGCTCCTACGAGCAGTACTTC. Its protein is CATSREGIGSYEQYF. The full variable domain, rest sourced from reference TRBV15 and TRBJ2-7, is DAMVIQNPRYQVTQFGKPVTLSCSQTLNHNVMYWYQQKSSQAPKLLFHYYDKDFNNEADTPDNFQSRRPNTSFCFLDIRSPGLGDTAMYLCATSREGIGSYEQYFGPGTRLTVT.

V usage is TRBV4-2 and J usage is TRBJ1-1; D unresolved. V was shortened by 1 base and J by 0 bases, with 15 bases between the two germline ends. The CDR3 is 17 residues long. Germline V gene data show CDR1 as LGHNA and CDR2 as YNFKEQ. CDR3 protein: CASSQGQFKLMNTEAFF. The CDR3 nucleotides are TGTGCCAGCAGCCAAGGTCAGTTTAAACTAATGAACACTGAAGCTTTCTTT.

This clone has only a few counts. The chain joins TRBV2 to TRBJ2-2; TRBD2 might be the D (5 bases). This CDR3 comprises 13 residues. Trimming left V 7 bases short and J 3 bases short, with 9 bases between. CDR1 is SNHLY and CDR2 is FYNNEI in the germline V gene. The CDR3 reads CASKEDDTGELFF. The CDR3 region has the DNA TGTGCCAGCAAGGAGGACGACACCGGGGAGCTGTTTTTT.

The chain is built from TRBV11-2 and TRBJ1-5; 7 nucleotides match TRBD1. Germline CDR1 reads SGHAT; CDR2 reads FQNNGV. CDR3 size: 13 residues. Trimming took 5 bases from V and 4 from J; bases not matched to a gene: 2. The CDR3 loop reads CASSPGGNQPQHF. The CDR3 nucleotides read TGTGCCAGCAGCCCAGGGGGAAATCAGCCCCAGCATTTT.

This clone occurred many times. This chain uses TRBV27 with TRBJ2-6, with D perhaps matching TRBD1 (6 bases). The V end was cut by 2 bases, the J end by 3 bases, with 8 bases between. The length of the CDR3 is 15 residues. Germline loops: CDR1 MNHEY, CDR2 SMNVEV (reference sequence). The CDR3: CASSLTGRGANVLTF. The CDR3 DNA sequence: TGTGCCAGCAGTTTAACAGGGCGTGGGGCCAACGTCCTGACTTTC. The variable domain in full, completed from reference TRBV27 and TRBJ2-6, reads EAQVTQNPRYLITVTGKKLTVTCSQNMNHEYMSWYRQDPGLGLRQIYYSMNVEVTDKGDVPEGYKVSRKEKRNFPLILESPSPNQTSLYFCASSLTGRGANVLTFGAGSRLTVL.

There are a few counts of this clone. This chain links TRBV19 with TRBJ2-7; 12 bases fit TRBD2. Trimming removed 5 bases from V and 3 bases from J; junction bases left unmatched: 2. Per the germline V gene, CDR1 is LNHDA and CDR2 is SQIVND (reference sequence). The CDR3 is 14 amino acids. In DNA form, the CDR3 reads TGTGCCAGTAGTCGGACTAGCGGGAACTACGAGCAGTACTTC. This encodes CASSRTSGNYEQYF.

The V gene is TRBV18, the J gene TRBJ2-2; TRBD1 might be the D (6 bases). Trimming removed 2 bases from V and 4 bases from J, with 14 bases in between. This CDR3 has 16 amino acids. Germline V gene lookup returns CDR1 KGHSH and CDR2 LQKENI. CDR3 coding DNA: TGTGCCAGCTCACCAATGGAACAGGGTCTCACCGGGGAGCTGTTTTTT. Encoded protein: CASSPMEQGLTGELFF. Using reference TRBV18 and TRBJ2-2 for the parts outside the CDR3, the full variable domain is NAGVMQNPRHLVRRRGQEARLRCSPMKGHSHVYWYRQLPEEGLKFMVYLQKENIIDESGMPKERFSAEFPKEGPSILRIQQVVRGDSAAYFCASSPMEQGLTGELFFGEGSRLTVL.

This chain uses TRBV4-2 with TRBJ2-1; D might be TRBD2 (5 bases). Looked up from germline, CDR1 is LGHNA and CDR2 is YNFKEQ. This CDR3 contains 14 residues. Trimming removed 3 bases at V and 0 bases at J, with 6 bases between. The CDR3 protein is CASSHGDSYNEQFF. The CDR3 DNA follows: TGTGCCAGCAGCCACGGGGACTCCTACAATGAGCAGTTCTTC.

The rearrangement uses TRBV6-1 and TRBJ1-1, with 7 bases identical to TRBD1. Germline CDR1 is MNHNS and CDR2 is SASEGT. This CDR3 has 16 residues. V dropped 4 bases and J dropped 0; count of bases not matched to a gene: 8. CDR3 sequence: CASSVQGLGLNTEAFF. CDR3 in DNA: TGTGCCAGCAGTGTACAGGGGCTAGGGCTGAACACTGAAGCTTTCTTT.

To note about this clone: Additional DNA sequences in this sample encode the identical CDR3. This chain joins TRBV5-1 and TRBJ2-5, with D perhaps being TRBD1 or TRBD2 (5 bases each). Germline V gives CDR1 SGHRS, CDR2 YFSETQ. The CDR3 is made up of 15 amino acids. V lost 0 bases, J lost 5 bases, and 14 bases lay in between. The CDR3 nucleotides read TGCGCCAGCAGCTTGGTGGGCCAGGGAGCCGAGACCCAGTACTTC. Protein product: CASSLVGQGAETQYF. The full variable domain, completed using reference TRBV5-1 and TRBJ2-5, is KAGVTQTPRYLIKTRGQQVTLSCSPISGHRSVSWYQQTPGQGLQFLFEYFSETQRNKGNFPGRFSGRQFSNSRSEMNVSTLELGDSALYLCASSLVGQGAETQYFGPGTRLLVL.

The chain employs TRBV11-2 and TRBJ1-4; 8 bases align to TRBD1. CDR1 SGHAT and CDR2 FQNNGV come from the germline V gene. The CDR3 is 14 residues long. After removal of 6 bases from V and 8 bases from J, the junction contained 8 bases not matched to a gene. Here the CDR3 reads CASSETGELEKLFF. CDR3 coding DNA: TGTGCCAGCAGTGAGACAGGGGAATTGGAAAAACTGTTTTTT. The variable domain in full, with the rest retrieved from reference TRBV11-2 and TRBJ1-4, is EAGVAQSPRYKIIEKRQSVAFWCNPISGHATLYWYQQILGQGPKLLIQFQNNGVVDDSQLPKDRFSAERLKGVDSTLKIQPAKLEDSAVYLCASSETGELEKLFFGSGTQLSVL.